This record covers a single T cell receptor beta chain. Its antigen is undetermined. Presence of unique molecular identifiers characterized the TCR beta cDNA libraries. TCRdb reanalysed the PCR reads using MiXCR and keeps one entry per CDR3 protein. Of more than 500,000 distinct CDR3 sequences in the sample, about a third are singletons; the top ten hold 4.5% to 7.5%. This entry belongs to a study of post-analysis software for immune sequencing data. Study-wide findings and caveats: Controls' normalized Chao1 diversity significantly exceeded that of multiple sclerosis patients.

The receptor was isolated from a girl aged 2-17 years with multiple sclerosis. The source material was blood.

Here the CDR3 DNA reads TGTGCCACCAACAGGGGGATCTCCTATAATTCACCCCTCCACTTT. Protein sequence: CATNRGISYNSPLHF. The rearrangement uses TRBV7-2 and TRBJ1-6; 8 positions match TRBD1. This CDR3 contains 15 residues. V lost 10 bases, J lost 0 bases, and 5 bases stayed unmatched. CDR1 SGHTA and CDR2 FQGNSA come from the germline V gene.